This T cell receptor (beta chain) was captured by sequencing in a study of early T cells in non-severe SARS-CoV-2 infection. In TCRdb, the 5' RACE reads were re-called with MiXCR into one record per CDR3 protein. Counted here are some 39,000 distinct CDR3 sequences, about 7% occurring once; the ten biggest clones make up 7% to 10%. CDR3 length: 13 residues. Germline V gene sequence: CDR1 MNHEY, CDR2 SVGEGT. J was trimmed by 5 bases and V by 7 bases; bases with no gene match: 4. The receptor's source is an adult who was a healthcare worker with PCR-confirmed SARS-CoV-2 infection or an uninfected control (not recorded which). Sample: whole blood. The gene calls are TRBV6-2 or TRBV6-3 and TRBJ1-5, with TRBD1 matching 8 bases. The CDR3 protein is CASTLQGDQPQHF. The CDR3 DNA follows: TGTGCCAGCACCCTACAGGGGGATCAGCCCCAGCATTTT.